This T cell receptor beta chain was recovered during a study of regulatory T cells in long-lasting Graves disease. In building TCR beta libraries, iRepertoire HTBI primers were used together with Arm-PCR of CDR3 regions. TCRdb itself ran the multiplex PCR reads through MiXCR, one entry per CDR3 protein. The table includes approximately 540,000 distinct CDR3 sequences, around 12% detected once. This clonotype was picked up many times. The CDR3 spans 12 residues. After removal of 6 bases from V and 7 bases from J, the junction contained 5 bases not matched to a gene. Stated time point: newly diagnosed GD, antithyroid drugs for less than 3 months. Construction of the TCR library relied on RNA isolated from PBMCs. This sample also belongs to another study, concerning T cells in Graves' hyperthyroidism and ophthalmopathy.

Here the sequenced sample was peripheral blood mononuclear cells (PBMCs), taken at new diagnosis, from a patient treated with antithyroid drugs. The clonotype was recovered from a woman aged 25 to 39 with Graves disease. This chain uses TRBV12-3 or TRBV12-4 with TRBJ1-1, with TRBD1 identical over 7 bases. DNA for the CDR3: TGTGCCAGCAGCCCTACAGGGGTTGAAGCTTTCTTT. Protein: CASSPTGVEAFF.